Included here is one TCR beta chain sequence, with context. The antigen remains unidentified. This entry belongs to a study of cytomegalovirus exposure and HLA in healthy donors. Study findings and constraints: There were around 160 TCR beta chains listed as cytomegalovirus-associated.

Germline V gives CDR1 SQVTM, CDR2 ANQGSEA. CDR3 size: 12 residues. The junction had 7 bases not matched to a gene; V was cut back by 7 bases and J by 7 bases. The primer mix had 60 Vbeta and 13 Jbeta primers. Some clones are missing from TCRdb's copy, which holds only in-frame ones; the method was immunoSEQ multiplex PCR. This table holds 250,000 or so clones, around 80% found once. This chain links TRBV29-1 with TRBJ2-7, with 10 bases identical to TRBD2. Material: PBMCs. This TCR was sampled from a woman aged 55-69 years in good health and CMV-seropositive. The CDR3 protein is CSAGLATWEQYF. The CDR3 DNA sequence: TGCAGCGCGGGACTAGCGACTTGGGAGCAGTACTTC.